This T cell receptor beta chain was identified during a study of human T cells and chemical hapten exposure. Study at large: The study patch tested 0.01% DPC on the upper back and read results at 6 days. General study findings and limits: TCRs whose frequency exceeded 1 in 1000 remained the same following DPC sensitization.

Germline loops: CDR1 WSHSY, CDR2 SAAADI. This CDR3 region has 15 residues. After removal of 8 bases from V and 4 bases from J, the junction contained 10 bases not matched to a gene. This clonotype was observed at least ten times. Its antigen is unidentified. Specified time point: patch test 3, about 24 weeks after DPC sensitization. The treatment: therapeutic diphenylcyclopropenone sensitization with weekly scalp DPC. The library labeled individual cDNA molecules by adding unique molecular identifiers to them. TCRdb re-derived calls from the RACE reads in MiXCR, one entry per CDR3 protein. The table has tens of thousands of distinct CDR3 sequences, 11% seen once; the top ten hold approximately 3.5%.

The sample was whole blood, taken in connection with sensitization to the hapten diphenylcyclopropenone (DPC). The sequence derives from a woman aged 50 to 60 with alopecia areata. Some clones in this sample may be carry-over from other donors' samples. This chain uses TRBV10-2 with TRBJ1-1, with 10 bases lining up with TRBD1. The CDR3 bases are TGCGCCAGCTGCCCCGGGACAGGGGTGGTCACTGAAGCTTTCTTT. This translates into CASCPGTGVVTEAFF.